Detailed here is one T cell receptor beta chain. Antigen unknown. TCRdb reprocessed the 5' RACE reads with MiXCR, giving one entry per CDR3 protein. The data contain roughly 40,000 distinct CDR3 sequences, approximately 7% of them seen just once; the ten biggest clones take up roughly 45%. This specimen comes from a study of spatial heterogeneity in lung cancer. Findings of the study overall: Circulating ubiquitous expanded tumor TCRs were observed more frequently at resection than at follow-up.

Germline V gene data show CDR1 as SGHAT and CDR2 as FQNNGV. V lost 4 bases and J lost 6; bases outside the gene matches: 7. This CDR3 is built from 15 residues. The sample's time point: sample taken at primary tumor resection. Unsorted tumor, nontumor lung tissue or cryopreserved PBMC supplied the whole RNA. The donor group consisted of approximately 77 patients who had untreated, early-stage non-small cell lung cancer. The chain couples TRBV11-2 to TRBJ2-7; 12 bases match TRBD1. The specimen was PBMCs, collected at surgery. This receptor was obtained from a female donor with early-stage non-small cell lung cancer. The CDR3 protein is CASSWTGTGGAEQYF. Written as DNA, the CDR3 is TGTGCCAGCAGCTGGACCGGGACAGGGGGCGCCGAGCAGTACTTC.